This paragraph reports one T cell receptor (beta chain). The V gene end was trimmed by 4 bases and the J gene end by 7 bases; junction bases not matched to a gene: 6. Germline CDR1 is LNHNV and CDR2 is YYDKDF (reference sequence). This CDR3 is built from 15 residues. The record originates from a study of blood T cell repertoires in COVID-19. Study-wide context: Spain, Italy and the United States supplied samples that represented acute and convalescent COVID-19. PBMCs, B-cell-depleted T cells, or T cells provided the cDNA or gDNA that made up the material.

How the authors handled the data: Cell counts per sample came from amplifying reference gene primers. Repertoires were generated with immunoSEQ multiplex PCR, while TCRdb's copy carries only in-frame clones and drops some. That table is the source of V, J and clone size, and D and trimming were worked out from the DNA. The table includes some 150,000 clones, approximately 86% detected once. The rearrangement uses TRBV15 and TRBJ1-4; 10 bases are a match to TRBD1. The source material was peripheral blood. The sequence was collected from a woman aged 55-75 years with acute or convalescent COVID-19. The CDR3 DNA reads TGTGCCACCAGCACTGACAGGGGGCCAGGTGAAAAACTGTTTTTT. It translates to CATSTDRGPGEKLFF. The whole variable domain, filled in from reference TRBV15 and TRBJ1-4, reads DAMVIQNPRYQVTQFGKPVTLSCSQTLNHNVMYWYQQKSSQAPKLLFHYYDKDFNNEADTPDNFQSRRPNTSFCFLDIRSPGLGDTAMYLCATSTDRGPGEKLFFGSGTQLSVL.